One and the same sample provided the 4 T cell receptor beta chains below, sequenced in a study of T cell repertoires in cytomegalovirus infection. MiXCR was run by TCRdb on the reads, yielding one entry per CDR3 protein. Found here are about 900,000 distinct CDR3 sequences, approximately 30% of them singletons; the top ten hold roughly 12%. Their target antigens are unknown. The sample was cultured CD8+ T cells from PBMCs, taken from culture after CMV antigen stimulation. Receptors were obtained from a human donor in good health (CMV status not recorded). Some clones in this sample may be carry-over from other donors' samples.

The genes are TRBV7-4 and TRBJ2-2; 8 bases are shared with TRBD1. This CDR3 has 15 residues. V lost 7 bases and J lost 0; bases outside the gene matches: 4. From germline, CDR1 is SGHVT and CDR2 SQSDAQ. In DNA form, the CDR3 reads TGTGCCAGCAACGGACAGGGTTCGAACACCGGGGAGCTGTTTTTT. This gives the protein CASNGQGSNTGELFF. The full variable domain, rest sourced from reference TRBV7-4 and TRBJ2-2, is GAGVSQSPRYKVAKRGRDVALRCDSISGHVTLYWYRQTLGQGSEVLTYSQSDAQRDKSGRPSGRFSAERPERSVSTLKIQRTEQGDSAVYLCASNGQGSNTGELFFGEGSRLTVL.

This sequence joins TRBV12-3 or TRBV12-4 and TRBJ1-2, with 7 bases matching TRBD1. The trim removed 3 bases at V and 6 bases at J, leaving 10 bases unmatched. The CDR3 has 15 residues. The CDR3, as DNA: TGTGCCAGCAGTTTTCACCGAGGGGGCGTCGATGGCTACACCTTC. This encodes CASSFHRGGVDGYTF.

The sample holds many counts of this clonotype. The chain combines TRBV7-3 with TRBJ1-4, with no clear D. Trimming shortened V by 4 bases and J by 5 bases, and 11 bases separated the two germline ends. CDR1 and CDR2 (germline): SGHTA, FQGTGA. The CDR3 length is 14 residues. CDR3 DNA: TGTGCCAGCAGCTCGGCAGCTCAGAATGAAAAACTGTTTTTT. Protein: CASSSAAQNEKLFF.

As regards this clonotype: One end of the junction varies from germline; a read error may be responsible. The chain is built from TRBV7-9 and TRBJ2-4; 7 nucleotides line up with TRBD1. This CDR3 contains 16 residues. The germline V gene has CDR1 SEHNR and CDR2 FQNEAQ (reference sequence). The CDR3, as DNA: TGTGCCAGCAGCTCAGGACAGGTCCTCGCCAAAAACACTCAGTACTTC. Amino acids: CASSSGQVLAKNTQYF.